The rows below give T cell receptor beta chains drawn from one sample of a study of blood T cell repertoires in COVID-19. The table came from immunoSEQ multiplex PCR; TCRdb's copy has only in-frame clones and leaves some out. The table records 150,000 to 200,000 clones, approximately 87% of them present only once. Sequencing was performed on peripheral blood. The source of these receptors is a woman between 18 and 30 years old who had recovered from COVID-19. Each CDR3 is given with its conserved first and last residue. A D gene is named only where the DNA matches it firmly. Size values are once, few and many counts, or a class for expanded clones, and some rows have none.

v_call: TRBV4-3; j_call: TRBJ1-1; d_call: .; clone_size: .; cdr3_aa: CASSQDSDTVNTEAFF; cdr3_nt: TGCGCCAGCAGCCAAGATTCAGACACCGTGAACACTGAAGCTTTCTTT
v_call: TRBV7-2; j_call: TRBJ2-7; d_call: .; clone_size: .; cdr3_aa: CASSLVRERNEQYF; cdr3_nt: TGTGCCAGCAGCTTAGTGCGTGAGAGAAACGAGCAGTACTTC
v_call: TRBV9; j_call: TRBJ2-1; d_call: TRBD2; clone_size: few; cdr3_aa: CASSVGSGSKDEQFF; cdr3_nt: TGTGCCAGCAGCGTGGGTAGCGGGAGTAAGGATGAGCAGTTCTTC
v_call: TRBV2; j_call: TRBJ1-4; d_call: TRBD1; clone_size: once; cdr3_aa: CASGKTGGIEKLFF; cdr3_nt: TGTGCCAGCGGGAAGACAGGGGGCATCGAAAAACTGTTTTTT
v_call: TRBV7-8; j_call: TRBJ1-2; d_call: TRBD1; clone_size: .; cdr3_aa: CASSSVAGGTYGYTF; cdr3_nt: TGTGCCAGCAGCTCCGTCGCAGGGGGCACCTATGGCTACACCTTC
v_call: TRBV7-3; j_call: TRBJ1-2; d_call: .; clone_size: few; cdr3_aa: CASSKAGSYGYTF; cdr3_nt: TGTGCCAGCAGCAAAGCAGGGTCCTATGGCTACACCTTC
v_call: TRBV6-5; j_call: TRBJ2-1; d_call: .; clone_size: .; cdr3_aa: CASTQGPGHNEQFF; cdr3_nt: TGTGCCAGCACTCAGGGGCCAGGACACAATGAGCAGTTCTTC
v_call: TRBV5-4; j_call: TRBJ2-3; d_call: TRBD2; clone_size: .; cdr3_aa: CASSPGTSGSTDTQYF; cdr3_nt: TGTGCCAGCAGCCCGGGGACTAGCGGGAGCACAGATACGCAGTATTTT
v_call: TRBV5-1; j_call: TRBJ2-5; d_call: .; clone_size: .; cdr3_aa: CASSHWGEVQETQYF; cdr3_nt: TGCGCCAGCAGCCACTGGGGGGAGGTACAAGAGACCCAGTACTTC
v_call: TRBV6-4; j_call: TRBJ2-7; d_call: .; clone_size: once; cdr3_aa: CASSVRGGAGEQYF; cdr3_nt: TGTGCCAGCAGCGTACGTGGGGGGGCAGGGGAGCAGTACTTC
v_call: TRBV5-6; j_call: TRBJ2-7; d_call: TRBD1; clone_size: .; cdr3_aa: CASTVTGGLYYEQYF; cdr3_nt: TGTGCCAGCACCGTAACAGGGGGGCTGTACTACGAGCAGTACTTC
v_call: TRBV11-1; j_call: TRBJ1-1; d_call: TRBD1; clone_size: .; cdr3_aa: CASSLGTGTTEAFF; cdr3_nt: TGTGCCAGCAGCTTAGGGACAGGGACCACTGAAGCTTTCTTT
v_call: TRBV7-9; j_call: TRBJ1-4; d_call: .; clone_size: .; cdr3_aa: CASSLTRQGNEKLFF; cdr3_nt: TGTGCCAGCAGCTTAACGAGGCAGGGTAATGAAAAACTGTTTTTT
v_call: TRBV4-1; j_call: TRBJ1-3; d_call: .; clone_size: .; cdr3_aa: CASSQERGAGNTIYF; cdr3_nt: TGCGCCAGCAGCCAAGAACGGGGAGCTGGAAACACCATATATTTT
v_call: TRBV12-3/TRBV12-4; j_call: TRBJ1-2; d_call: .; clone_size: .; cdr3_aa: CASNSGVDYGYTF; cdr3_nt: TGTGCCAGCAACTCAGGGGTGGACTATGGCTACACCTTC
v_call: TRBV6-5; j_call: TRBJ1-2; d_call: .; clone_size: .; cdr3_aa: CASSLGAGNYGYTF; cdr3_nt: TGTGCCAGCAGTTTAGGGGCAGGGAACTATGGCTACACCTTC
v_call: TRBV5-6; j_call: TRBJ1-4; d_call: TRBD1; clone_size: .; cdr3_aa: CASSLLGQQNEKLFF; cdr3_nt: TGTGCCAGCAGCTTGCTGGGACAGCAGAATGAAAAACTGTTTTTT
v_call: TRBV7-2; j_call: TRBJ2-3; d_call: .; clone_size: .; cdr3_aa: CASSLRSGRLADTQYF; cdr3_nt: TGTGCCAGCAGCTTACGGAGCGGACGCTTGGCTGATACGCAGTATTTT
v_call: TRBV7-9; j_call: TRBJ2-7; d_call: TRBD2; clone_size: .; cdr3_aa: CASSFWGGYEQYF; cdr3_nt: TGTGCCAGCAGCTTTTGGGGGGGGTACGAGCAGTACTTC
v_call: TRBV30; j_call: TRBJ2-5; d_call: .; clone_size: .; cdr3_aa: CAWSVGETQYF; cdr3_nt: TGTGCCTGGAGTGTGGGCGAGACCCAGTACTTC
v_call: TRBV24-1; j_call: TRBJ1-2; d_call: .; clone_size: .; cdr3_aa: CATSDFTDYGYTF; cdr3_nt: TGTGCCACCAGTGATTTTACAGACTATGGCTACACCTTC
v_call: TRBV29-1; j_call: TRBJ2-5; d_call: .; clone_size: few; cdr3_aa: CSVEVYQTQYF; cdr3_nt: TGCAGCGTTGAAGTCTACCAGACCCAGTACTTC
v_call: TRBV6-5; j_call: TRBJ1-4; d_call: .; clone_size: once; cdr3_aa: CASSSLETTNEKLFF; cdr3_nt: TGTGCCAGCAGTAGTCTGGAGACAACTAATGAAAAACTGTTTTTT
v_call: TRBV27; j_call: TRBJ1-1; d_call: .; clone_size: .; cdr3_aa: CASSAGTPNTEAFF; cdr3_nt: TGTGCCAGCAGTGCCGGGACACCGAACACTGAAGCTTTCTTT
v_call: TRBV18; j_call: TRBJ1-1; d_call: .; clone_size: once; cdr3_aa: CASSGLENTEAFF; cdr3_nt: TGTGCCAGCTCTGGACTGGAGAACACTGAAGCTTTCTTT
v_call: TRBV11-2; j_call: TRBJ2-2; d_call: .; clone_size: .; cdr3_aa: CASNRGGVNTGELFF; cdr3_nt: TGTGCCAGCAATAGAGGGGGGGTGAACACCGGGGAGCTGTTTTTT
v_call: TRBV19; j_call: TRBJ1-1; d_call: .; clone_size: few; cdr3_aa: CASNTGPGAFF; cdr3_nt: TGTGCCAGTAATACAGGACCCGGGGCTTTCTTT
v_call: TRBV7-3; j_call: TRBJ2-5; d_call: TRBD1; clone_size: .; cdr3_aa: CASSLDRGPQETQYF; cdr3_nt: TGTGCCAGCAGCCTCGATAGGGGGCCCCAAGAGACCCAGTACTTC
v_call: TRBV2; j_call: TRBJ1-6; d_call: TRBD1; clone_size: few; cdr3_aa: CASSETTGGDSPLHF; cdr3_nt: TGTGCCAGCAGTGAAACAACAGGGGGGGATTCACCCCTCCACTTT
v_call: TRBV19; j_call: TRBJ1-3; d_call: .; clone_size: once; cdr3_aa: CASRVQGVFSGNTIYF; cdr3_nt: TGTGCCAGTAGGGTCCAGGGTGTCTTTTCTGGAAACACCATATATTTT
v_call: TRBV2; j_call: TRBJ1-5; d_call: .; clone_size: .; cdr3_aa: CASTPGIYQPQHF; cdr3_nt: TGTGCCAGCACCCCAGGGATATACCAGCCCCAGCATTTT